The 7 T cell receptor beta chains below all came from one sample that was sequenced in a study of T cells in Graves' hyperthyroidism and ophthalmopathy. TCR beta CDR3 regions were amplified from RNA. HTBI primers were used for first-round RT-PCR of the TCR CDR3. Each CDR3 protein gets one entry after TCRdb re-called the multiplex PCR reads with MiXCR. The repertoire holds about 640,000 distinct CDR3 sequences, with roughly 15% as singletons. Source material: blood. All receptors come from a woman aged 50 to 60 with Graves' ophthalmopathy.

There are many counts of this clonotype. The chain couples TRBV29-1 to TRBJ2-5; D may be TRBD2 (5 bases). V was clipped by 5 bases and J by 7 bases, with 26 bases between them. Germline V gives CDR1 SQVTM, CDR2 ANQGSEA. This CDR3 comprises 16 residues. The CDR3 DNA reads TGCAGCGTTCAGCCGGCCCGTGCGGGTGCTCTTTGGACCCAGTACTTC. Its translation is CSVQPARAGALWTQYF.

J is TRBJ2-7 and V is TRBV5-4; possible D gene TRBD1, 6 bases. Germline V gene lookup returns CDR1 SGHNT and CDR2 YYREEE (reference sequence). CDR3 length equals 15 residues. The V end was cut by 5 bases, the J end by 11 bases, with 26 bases between. CDR3 residues: CASSAIGGRARKEYF. The CDR3 nucleotides are TGTGCCAGCAGTGCGATTGGGGGCAGAGCCAGAAAGGAGTACTTC.

The CDR3 sequence is CASRLGRDRDYYGYTF. DNA of the CDR3: TGTGCCAGCCGCCTGGGCCGGGACAGAGACTATTATGGCTACACCTTC. The chain uses TRBV6-2 or TRBV6-3 and TRBJ1-2, with 7 bases matching TRBD1. V trimming: 8 bases; J trimming: 5 bases; junction bases outside the gene matches: 17. The CDR3 is made up of 16 amino acids. CDR1 and CDR2 (germline): MNHEY, SVGEGT.

This clonotype was seen many times. This sequence joins TRBV28 and TRBJ2-7; 7 nucleotides agree with TRBD2. CDR1 is MDHEN and CDR2 is SYDVKM in the germline V gene. V lost 10 bases, J lost 5 bases, and 8 bases stayed unmatched. The CDR3 runs to 12 residues. The CDR3, as DNA: TGTGCCATTATGACTAGCATCGACGAGCAGTACTTC. Translating it yields CAIMTSIDEQYF.

This chain connects TRBV3-1 to TRBJ2-1; D may match TRBD1 or TRBD2 (6 bases each). This CDR3 has 18 amino acids. Trimming left V 0 bases short and J 3 bases short, with 18 bases between. Germline V gene data show CDR1 as LGHDT and CDR2 as YNNKEL (reference sequence). CDR3 in DNA: TGTGCCAGCAGCCAAGATGGGGGGTCCGGGGGCTACTACAATGAGCAGTTCTTC. This translates into CASSQDGGSGGYYNEQFF.

In this sample, this clonotype turned up many times. This chain joins TRBV9 and TRBJ2-7, with a possible D match to TRBD1 (5 bases). V shed 0 bases and J shed 6 bases, with 10 bases lying between them. CDR1 and CDR2 (germline): SGDLS, YYNGEE. This CDR3 is built from 13 residues. CDR3 sequence (DNA): TGTGCCAGCAGCGTAGCTGGTACAGGCGAGCAGTACTTC. Protein product: CASSVAGTGEQYF.

This chain connects TRBV7-8 to TRBJ2-3; D perhaps matches TRBD1 (5 bases). Germline CDR1 reads SGHVS; CDR2 reads FQNEAQ. Trimming took 6 bases from V and 5 from J, leaving 12 bases between them. This CDR3 has 13 amino acids. This chain's CDR3 is CASRVGVGDTQYF. The CDR3 nucleotides are TGTGCCAGCAGAGTAGGGGTGGGAGATACGCAGTATTTT.